The sequence of this TCR beta chain was determined in a study of OX40 agonist ivuxolimab in advanced cancers. Whole-study context: Eligibility admitted prior anti-PD-1, anti-PD-L1 or anti-CTLA-4 therapy; roughly 39% had some.

Whole-study findings and limits: Among the least clonally expanded were partial responders at 0.1-3.0 mg/kg. Not determined was the antigen specificity of the expanded peripheral T cells. CD8+ T cells averaged more expanded clones than CD4+.

Comments on this clone: Antigen: not known.

Sequencing was performed with immunoSEQ multiplex PCR; in TCRdb, only in-frame clones are kept and a portion is missing. The sample yields around 70,000 clones, around 86% seen once. In germline, CDR1 is MGHRA, CDR2 YSYEKL. The CDR3 spans 16 residues. V was clipped by 4 bases and J by 1 base; unmatched bases: 4. Sequenced here: CD4+ or CD8+ T cells sorted from blood, sampled in a trial of the OX40 agonist ivuxolimab. This sequence originates from an adult with an advanced solid tumor such as melanoma, head and neck, liver or kidney cancer. The V call is TRBV4-1, the J call TRBJ2-5; 12 bases match TRBD2. CDR3 in DNA: TGCGCCAGCAGCCGCGGACTAGCGGGGCGCCAAGAGACCCAGTACTTC. It yields the protein CASSRGLAGRQETQYF.